This T cell receptor (beta chain) derives from a study of beta chain features in type 1 diabetes. At the level of the study: Analysis included 107,917,701 sorted cells drawn from all samples. General study findings and limits: Within each of all four CD4+ subsets, Type 1 diabetes patients had TCRB CDR3s that were moderately but significantly shorter. Cells with high TCR expression could be over-represented when cDNA is sequenced.

The collection from each donor was one heparinised blood draw averaging about 116 mL. Based on CD45RO/CCR7/CD25/CD127/CD95/CD27, CD4+ regulatory, stem cell-like memory, naive and central memory cells were sorted. Every isolated RNA sample was fully reverse transcribed, so sequencing captured expressed TCRB transcripts. Here immunoSEQ multiplex PCR was the method, and the copy in TCRdb shows in-frame clones only, minus some. In the table there are some 660,000 clones, around an eighth of which are singletons. Trimming took 5 bases from V and 4 from J; bases not matched to a gene: 3. CDR1 and CDR2 (germline): SGHNT, YENEEA. CDR3 size: 14 residues. With respect to this clone: Its antigen is not identified.

Sequencing used naive CD4+ T cells from blood. This sequence joins TRBV11-3 and TRBJ2-2; 8 bases line up with TRBD1. This receptor was identified in a man aged 18 to 29 with type 1 diabetes. For the CDR3, the DNA is TGTGCCAGCAGCCCCGGACAGGGCACCGGGGAGCTGTTTTTT. As protein: CASSPGQGTGELFF.